A selection of T cell receptor beta chains follows, all from one sample in a study of OX40 agonist ivuxolimab in advanced cancers. Data came from immunoSEQ multiplex PCR; TCRdb stores just in-frame clones and leaves some out. The sample records 95,000 to 150,000 clones, around 90% being singletons. The sequenced sample was CD4+ or CD8+ T cells sorted from blood, obtained in a trial of the OX40 agonist ivuxolimab. These receptors originate from an adult with an advanced solid tumor such as melanoma, head and neck, liver or kidney cancer. Each CDR3 is given with its conserved first and last residue. D genes are given only for firm matches. For some rows the clone size is stated as once, few or many, or as a class when expanded; others skip it.

>TRBV7-3|18|.|TRBJ2-1|TRBD2
CASSLSVASGSSYNEQFF
TGTGCCAGCAGCTTAAGTGTGGCTAGCGGGAGCTCCTACAATGAGCAGTTCTTC
>TRBV21-1|15|.|TRBJ1-1|.
CASRYPSGEGTEAFF
TGTGCCAGCAGATATCCCTCGGGAGAGGGGACTGAAGCTTTCTTT
>TRBV28|13|.|TRBJ2-1|.
CATSGTPYNEQFF
TGTGCCACTTCCGGGACACCCTACAATGAGCAGTTCTTC
>TRBV4-2|15|.|TRBJ1-5|.
CASSLEGVANQPQHF
TGTGCCAGCAGCCTCGAAGGGGTCGCCAATCAGCCCCAGCATTTT
>TRBV10-2|15|.|TRBJ2-7|TRBD2
CASSESLAGGFEQYF
TGCGCCAGCAGTGAGTCCCTAGCGGGAGGGTTCGAGCAGTACTTC
>TRBV7-9|14|.|TRBJ1-4|TRBD1
CASSLAQGGEKLFF
TGTGCCAGCAGCTTAGCACAGGGGGGGGAAAAACTGTTTTTT
>TRBV5-1|15|.|TRBJ2-1|TRBD2
CASSSGTSAHNEQFF
TGCGCCAGCAGCTCCGGGACTAGCGCTCACAATGAGCAGTTCTTC
>TRBV9|17|once|TRBJ1-2|.
CASSVVPTNSLNYGYTF
TGTGCCAGCAGCGTAGTTCCCACCAACAGCCTAAACTATGGCTACACCTTC
>TRBV27|15|.|TRBJ1-2|.
CASSLREGLNYGYTF
TGTGCCAGCAGTTTAAGGGAGGGACTTAACTATGGCTACACCTTC
>TRBV7-2|15|.|TRBJ1-1|.
CASSLRRGGVTEAFF
TGTGCCAGCAGCTTACGGCGCGGGGGAGTCACTGAAGCTTTCTTT
>TRBV6-6|14|.|TRBJ1-6|.
CASSSGAWAWALHF
TGTGCCAGCAGTTCGGGGGCTTGGGCTTGGGCCCTCCACTTT
>TRBV11-2|17|.|TRBJ2-1|TRBD2
CASSKGLAEVSYNEQFF
TGTGCCAGCAGCAAAGGACTAGCGGAAGTCTCCTACAATGAGCAGTTCTTC
>TRBV9|16|.|TRBJ2-1|TRBD2
CASSGILAGGNDEQFF
TGTGCCAGCAGCGGTATACTAGCGGGAGGAAACGATGAGCAGTTCTTC
>TRBV5-1|11|once|TRBJ1-1|.
CASRYGTEAFF
TGCGCCAGCAGGTATGGCACTGAAGCTTTCTTT
>TRBV27|11|.|TRBJ2-5|.
CASSNGEEQYF
TGTGCCAGCAGTAACGGAGAGGAGCAGTACTTC
>TRBV28|17|.|TRBJ1-6|TRBD1
CASSLFIAGDSNSPLHF
TGTGCCAGCAGTTTATTTATTGCGGGGGACAGCAATTCACCCCTCCACTTT
>TRBV28|15|.|TRBJ1-6|TRBD1
CASSTPGQGNSPLHF
TGTGCCAGCAGCACACCGGGACAGGGTAATTCACCCCTCCACTTT
>TRBV9|13|once|TRBJ2-3|.
CASSFDRTDTQYF
TGTGCCAGCAGCTTTGATCGCACAGATACGCAGTATTTT
>TRBV9|16|.|TRBJ2-1|.
CASSVGGTHFYNEQFF
TGTGCCAGCAGCGTAGGTGGGACTCACTTCTACAATGAGCAGTTCTTC
>TRBV18|15|.|TRBJ2-5|TRBD2
CASSPPGAGVETQYF
TGTGCCAGCTCACCACCGGGTGCGGGGGTAGAGACCCAGTACTTC
>TRBV29-1|14|once|TRBJ2-3|.
CSVEGSRVTDTQYF
TGCAGCGTTGAAGGGTCCAGGGTCACAGATACGCAGTATTTT